Below, one T cell receptor beta chain is given with its context. This specimen belongs to a study of early stage breast cancer tumors. Trimming cost V 3 bases and J 4 bases, with 6 bases left between them. Germline V gives CDR1 LNHDA, CDR2 SQIVND (reference sequence). The CDR3 contains 12 residues. This table comes from immunoSEQ multiplex PCR, and its TCRdb copy is limited to in-frame clones, with some not included. The data hold roughly 1,900 clones, with about three quarters observed a single time. This sequence was found in a person aged 40 to 49 with breast cancer. The sample taken for sequencing was normal breast tissue next to the tumor. The chain couples TRBV19 to TRBJ2-5, with D possibly called TRBD1 or TRBD2 (5 bases each). The CDR3 DNA reads as TGTGCCAGTAGTATGAGGGGAGAGACCCAGTACTTC. Protein product: CASSMRGETQYF.